This T cell receptor (beta chain) was observed in a study of CD8 T cells in ankylosing spondylitis. From the 5' RACE reads, TCRdb called clonotypes with MiXCR, one entry per CDR3 protein. The sample lists some 270,000 distinct CDR3 sequences, 32% occurring once. In this sample, this clonotype turned up a few times. Germline lookup yields CDR1 MGHRA and CDR2 YSYEKL. The CDR3 spans 14 residues. V was shortened by 3 bases and J by 6 bases, with 13 bases between the two germline ends. This clonotype originated in a male donor with ankylosing spondylitis or in good health (not recorded which). The chain has TRBV4-1 and TRBJ2-3; no clear D gene. Sample: blood, either unsorted or a sorted T cell fraction (not recorded which). CDR3 nucleotides: TGCGCCAGCAGCCAGCAGGACCGCCCCGATACGCAGTATTTT. This codes for CASSQQDRPDTQYF.